The present T cell receptor (beta chain) was sequenced within a study of cytomegalovirus exposure and HLA in healthy donors. Whole-study context: Clustering assigned 81% of the roughly 420 genotyped donors to the Caucasian-associated ancestry cluster. Study observations and caveats: Investigators reported under 200 TCR beta chains as tied to cytomegalovirus.

Primers included in the PCR were 60 Vbeta and 13 Jbeta primers. The table came from immunoSEQ multiplex PCR; TCRdb's copy has only in-frame clones and leaves some out. There are around 200,000 clones in the sample; roughly four fifths occur only once, and 1.9% lies in the top ten. V was pared by 3 bases and J by 5 bases, with 16 bases of the junction left unmatched. CDR1 and CDR2 from the germline V gene are WSHSY and SAAADI. The CDR3 spans 19 residues. Comment on this clone: Its cognate antigen is unknown.

The sample consisted of PBMCs. The clonotype comes from a man aged 25 to 40 in good health and CMV-seronegative. V is TRBV10-2 and J is TRBJ2-5; 12 positions agree with TRBD2. The CDR3 sequence is CASSDLAGGPPEGRETQYF. The CDR3 DNA is TGCGCCAGCAGTGACCTAGCGGGAGGGCCGCCCGAAGGCCGGGAGACCCAGTACTTC.